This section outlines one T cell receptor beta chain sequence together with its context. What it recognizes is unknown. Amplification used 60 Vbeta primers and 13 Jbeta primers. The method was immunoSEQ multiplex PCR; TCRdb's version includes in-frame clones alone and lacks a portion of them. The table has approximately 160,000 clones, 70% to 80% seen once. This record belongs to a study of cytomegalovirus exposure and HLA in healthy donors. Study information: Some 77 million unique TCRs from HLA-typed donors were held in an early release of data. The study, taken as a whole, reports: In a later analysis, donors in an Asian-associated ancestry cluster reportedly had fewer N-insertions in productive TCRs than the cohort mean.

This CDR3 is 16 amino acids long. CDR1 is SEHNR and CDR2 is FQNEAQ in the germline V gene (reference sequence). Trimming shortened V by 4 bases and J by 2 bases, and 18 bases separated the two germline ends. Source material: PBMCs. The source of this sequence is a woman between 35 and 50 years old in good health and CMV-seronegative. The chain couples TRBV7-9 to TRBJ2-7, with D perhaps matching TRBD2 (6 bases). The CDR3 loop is CASSSPNRDFTYEQYF. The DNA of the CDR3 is TGTGCCAGCAGCTCGCCTAACCGGGACTTTACCTACGAGCAGTACTTC.